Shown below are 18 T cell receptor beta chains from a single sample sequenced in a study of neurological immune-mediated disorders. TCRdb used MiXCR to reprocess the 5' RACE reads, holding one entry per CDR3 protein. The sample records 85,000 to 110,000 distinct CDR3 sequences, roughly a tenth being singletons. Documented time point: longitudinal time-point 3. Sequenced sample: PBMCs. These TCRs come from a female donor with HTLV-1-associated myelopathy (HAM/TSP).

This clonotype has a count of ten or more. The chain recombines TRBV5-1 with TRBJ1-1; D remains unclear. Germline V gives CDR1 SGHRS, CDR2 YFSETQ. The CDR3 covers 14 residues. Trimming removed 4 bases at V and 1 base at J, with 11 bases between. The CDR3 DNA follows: TGCGCCAGCAGCCCCCAGGTGGAGAACACTGAAGCTTTCTTT. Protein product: CASSPQVENTEAFF.

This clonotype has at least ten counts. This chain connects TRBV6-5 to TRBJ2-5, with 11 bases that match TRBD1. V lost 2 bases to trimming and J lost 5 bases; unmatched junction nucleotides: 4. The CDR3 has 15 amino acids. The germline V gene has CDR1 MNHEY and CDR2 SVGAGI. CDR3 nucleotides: TGTGCCAGCAGTTACGATTGGACAGGGGGCGAGACCCAGTACTTC. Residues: CASSYDWTGGETQYF.

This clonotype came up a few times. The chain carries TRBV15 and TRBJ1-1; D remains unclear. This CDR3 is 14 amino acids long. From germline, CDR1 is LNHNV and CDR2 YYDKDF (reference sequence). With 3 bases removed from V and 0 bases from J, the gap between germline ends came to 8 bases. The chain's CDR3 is CATSRPGLNTEAFF. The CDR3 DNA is TGTGCCACCAGCAGGCCGGGCCTGAACACTGAAGCTTTCTTT.

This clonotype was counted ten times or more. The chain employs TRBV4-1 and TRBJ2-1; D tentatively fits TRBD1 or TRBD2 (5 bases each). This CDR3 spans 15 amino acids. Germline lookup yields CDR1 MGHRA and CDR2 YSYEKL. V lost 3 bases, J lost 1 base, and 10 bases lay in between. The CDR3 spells CASSHERGSYNEQFF. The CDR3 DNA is TGCGCCAGCAGCCACGAGAGGGGATCCTACAATGAGCAGTTCTTC.

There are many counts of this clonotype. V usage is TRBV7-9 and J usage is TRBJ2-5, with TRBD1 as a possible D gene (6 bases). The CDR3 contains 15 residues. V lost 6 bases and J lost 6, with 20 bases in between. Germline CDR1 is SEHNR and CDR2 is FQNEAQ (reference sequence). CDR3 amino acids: CASSLPDWQGKTQYF. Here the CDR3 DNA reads TGTGCCAGCAGTCTCCCGGATTGGCAGGGGAAGACCCAGTACTTC.

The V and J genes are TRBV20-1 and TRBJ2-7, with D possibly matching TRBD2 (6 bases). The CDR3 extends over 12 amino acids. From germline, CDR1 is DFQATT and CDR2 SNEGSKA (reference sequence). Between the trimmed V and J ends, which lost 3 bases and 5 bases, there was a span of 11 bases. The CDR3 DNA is TGCAGTGCTAGTGGAGGGGTTCACGAGCAGTACTTC. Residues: CSASGGVHEQYF.

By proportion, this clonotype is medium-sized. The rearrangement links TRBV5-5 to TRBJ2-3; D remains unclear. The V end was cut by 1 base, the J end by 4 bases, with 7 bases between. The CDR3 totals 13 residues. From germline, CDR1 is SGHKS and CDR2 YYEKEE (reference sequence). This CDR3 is CASSLQISDTQYF. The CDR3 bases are TGTGCCAGCAGCTTGCAGATTTCAGATACGCAGTATTTT.

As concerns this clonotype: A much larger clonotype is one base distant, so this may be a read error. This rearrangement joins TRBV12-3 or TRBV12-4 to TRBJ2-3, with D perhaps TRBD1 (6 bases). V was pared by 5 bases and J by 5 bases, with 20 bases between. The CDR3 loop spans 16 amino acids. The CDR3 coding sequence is TGTGCCAGCAGTGTCCCTCGGACAGAGGGCATAGATACGCAGTATTTT. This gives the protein CASSVPRTEGIDTQYF.

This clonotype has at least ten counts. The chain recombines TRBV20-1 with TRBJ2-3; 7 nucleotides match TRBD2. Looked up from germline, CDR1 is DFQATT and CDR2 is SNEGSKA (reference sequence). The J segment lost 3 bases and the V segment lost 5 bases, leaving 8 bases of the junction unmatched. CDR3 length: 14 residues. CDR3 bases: TGCAGTGCTTGGAGGCGGGGGTGGACAGATACGCAGTATTTT. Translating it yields CSAWRRGWTDTQYF.

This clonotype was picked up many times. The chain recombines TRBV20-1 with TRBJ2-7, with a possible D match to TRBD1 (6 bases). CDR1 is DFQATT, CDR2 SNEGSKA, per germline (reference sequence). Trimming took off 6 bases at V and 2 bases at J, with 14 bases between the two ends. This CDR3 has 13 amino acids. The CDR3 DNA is TGCAGTGCGGCAGGGGATTCGACCTACGAGCAGTACTTC. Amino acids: CSAAGDSTYEQYF.

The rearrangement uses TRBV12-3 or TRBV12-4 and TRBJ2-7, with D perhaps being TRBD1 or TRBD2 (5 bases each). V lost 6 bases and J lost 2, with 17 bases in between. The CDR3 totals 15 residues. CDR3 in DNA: TGTGCCAGCAGCCCAAAGGGACGACGTCCCTACGAGCAGTACTTC. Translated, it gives CASSPKGRRPYEQYF.

The CDR3 sequence: CASRPRTGSDSGNTIYF. The CDR3, as DNA: TGTGCCAGCAGGCCAAGGACAGGGTCTGACTCCGGAAACACCATATATTTT. The chain combines TRBV7-2 with TRBJ1-3; TRBD1 matches 8 bases. J lost 4 bases, V lost 6 bases, and 14 bases had no gene match. CDR1 and CDR2 from the germline V gene are SGHTA and FQGNSA. The CDR3 is made up of 17 amino acids.

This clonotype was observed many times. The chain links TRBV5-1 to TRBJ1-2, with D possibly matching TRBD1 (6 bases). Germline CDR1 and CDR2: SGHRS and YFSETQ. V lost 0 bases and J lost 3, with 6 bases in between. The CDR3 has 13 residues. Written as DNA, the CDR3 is TGCGCCAGCAGCTTGGCAGGGGACTATGGCTACACCTTC. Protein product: CASSLAGDYGYTF.

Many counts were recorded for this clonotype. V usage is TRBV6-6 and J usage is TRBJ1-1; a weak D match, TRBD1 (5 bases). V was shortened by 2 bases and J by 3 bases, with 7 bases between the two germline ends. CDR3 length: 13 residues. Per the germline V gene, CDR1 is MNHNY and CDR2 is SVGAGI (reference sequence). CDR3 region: CASSYTRDTEAFF. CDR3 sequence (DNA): TGTGCCAGCAGTTACACCAGGGACACTGAAGCTTTCTTT.

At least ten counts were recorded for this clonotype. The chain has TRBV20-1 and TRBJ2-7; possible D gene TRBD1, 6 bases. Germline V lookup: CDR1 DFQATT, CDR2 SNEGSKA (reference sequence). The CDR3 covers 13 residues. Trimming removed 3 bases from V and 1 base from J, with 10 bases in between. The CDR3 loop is CSARNRVSYEQYF. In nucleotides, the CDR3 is TGCAGTGCTAGGAACAGGGTATCCTACGAGCAGTACTTC.

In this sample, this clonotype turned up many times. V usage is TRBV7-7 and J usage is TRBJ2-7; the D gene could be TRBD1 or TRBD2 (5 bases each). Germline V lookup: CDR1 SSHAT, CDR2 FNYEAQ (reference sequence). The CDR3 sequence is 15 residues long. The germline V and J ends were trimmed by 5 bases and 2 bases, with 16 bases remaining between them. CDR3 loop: CASSLGDAGAYEQYF. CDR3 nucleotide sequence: TGTGCCAGCAGCCTGGGGGACGCAGGCGCCTACGAGCAGTACTTC.

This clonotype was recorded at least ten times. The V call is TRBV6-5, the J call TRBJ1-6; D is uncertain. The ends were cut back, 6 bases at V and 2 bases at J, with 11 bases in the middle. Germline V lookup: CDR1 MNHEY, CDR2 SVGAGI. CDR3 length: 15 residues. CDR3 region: CASSAQRAYNSPLHF. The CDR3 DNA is TGTGCCAGCAGCGCCCAAAGAGCCTATAATTCACCCCTCCACTTT.

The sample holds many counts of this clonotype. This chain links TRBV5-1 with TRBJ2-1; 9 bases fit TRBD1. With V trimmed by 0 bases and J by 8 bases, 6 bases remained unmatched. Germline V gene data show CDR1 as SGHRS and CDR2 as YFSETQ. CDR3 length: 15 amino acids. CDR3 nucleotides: TGCGCCAGCAGCTTGGTGGGGACAGGGTTCGATGAGCAGTTCTTC. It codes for CASSLVGTGFDEQFF.